This is a list of T cell receptor beta chains from one sample in a study of shared T cell receptors in the human thymus. Clones were sequenced by immunoSEQ multiplex PCR, and TCRdb holds only the in-frame ones, with some missing. The table has about 710,000 clones, approximately 89% seen once. Separately, the same data were catalogued under a study of human thymus T cells.

What was sequenced was thymocytes. The receptors here all came from a boy under three years old with a congenital heart defect. Each CDR3 is given with its conserved first and last residue. Fields, in order: J gene, D gene, V gene, clone size, CDR3 DNA, CDR3 protein. A D gene is named only where the DNA matches it firmly. Some rows mark clone size as missing; the rest say once, few, many or name a class of expanded clone.

>TRBJ1-2|TRBD1|TRBV18|NA
TGTGCCAGCAGAACGGGACAGGGGATCTATGGCTACACCTTC
CASRTGQGIYGYTF
>TRBJ2-7|TRBD1|TRBV6-5|NA
TGTGCCAGCAGTGGGACAGCCTCCTACGAGCAGTACTTC
CASSGTASYEQYF
>TRBJ2-6|NA|TRBV12-5|NA
TGTGCTAGTGGTTTGGTAAAGGGGCATGGGGCCAACGTCCTGACTTTC
CASGLVKGHGANVLTF
>TRBJ2-7|NA|TRBV7-2|NA
TGTGCCAGCACGGCGGGGCACCCACTTGCCGAGCAGTACTTC
CASTAGHPLAEQYF
>TRBJ1-5|NA|TRBV28|NA
TGTGCCAGCAGTTCCGGGACAAATCTCCCCATAGGAAGCAATCAGCCCCAGCATTTT
CASSSGTNLPIGSNQPQHF
>TRBJ2-6|NA|TRBV7-3|NA
TGTGCCAGCAGCTTCACAGGGTTTGGCACTCACTCTGGGGCCAACGTCCTGACTTTC
CASSFTGFGTHSGANVLTF
>TRBJ2-7|TRBD1|TRBV30|few
TGTGCCTGGCGGACAGGCTACGAGCAGTACTTC
CAWRTGYEQYF
>TRBJ1-1|NA|TRBV19|NA
TGTGCCAGTAGTATATTGGGCCCGGGACACCCTATGAACACTGAAGCTTTCTTT
CASSILGPGHPMNTEAFF
>TRBJ1-2|NA|TRBV30|NA
TGTGCCTGGAGTGGGAGTCAGCGCTATGGCTACACCTTC
CAWSGSQRYGYTF
>TRBJ2-5|NA|TRBV28|NA
TGTGCCAGCGGTACTGGGCTGGAGGTCCAAGAGACCCAGTACTTC
CASGTGLEVQETQYF
>TRBJ2-7|NA|TRBV7-2|NA
TGTGCCAGCAGCTTAGCCGGACTCTACGAGCAGTACTTC
CASSLAGLYEQYF
>TRBJ2-1|TRBD2|TRBV10-2|NA
TGCGCCAGCAGTGAAGAGACTAGCGGCCCTTGTTGCAATGAGCAGTTCTTC
CASSEETSGPCCNEQFF
>TRBJ2-7|TRBD1|TRBV18|few
TGTGCCAGCTCACCCTCGATTCGGGACAGTTCCTACGAGCAGTACTTC
CASSPSIRDSSYEQYF
>TRBJ2-7|NA|TRBV5-1|NA
TGCGCCAGCAGCTTACGGGAGACCCAAAGAACCAACCCTTCCGAGCAGTACTTC
CASSLRETQRTNPSEQYF
>TRBJ2-3|NA|TRBV5-4|NA
TGTGCCAGCAGCTTGGGGGTGGCGCGGGGTAGCACAGATACGCAGTATTTT
CASSLGVARGSTDTQYF
>TRBJ1-2|NA|TRBV28|NA
TGTGCCAGCAGCCCCCCCCAGATCCATGGCTACACCTTC
CASSPPQIHGYTF
>TRBJ2-7|TRBD2|TRBV4-3|few
TGCGCCAGCAGCCAAGATTTGCGGGAGCCCCCCTACGAGCAGTACTTC
CASSQDLREPPYEQYF
>TRBJ2-7|NA|TRBV21-1|NA
TGTGCCAGCAGCAAAGAGTGGGGGCACTACGAGCAGTACTTC
CASSKEWGHYEQYF
>TRBJ1-1|NA|TRBV6-5|NA
TGTGCCAGCATACGGACAGACAGCACTTCGGTAGCTTTCTTT
CASIRTDSTSVAFF
>TRBJ2-1|NA|TRBV11-3|NA
TGTGCCAGCAGCTTGGAGACAGACAATGAGCAGTTCTTC
CASSLETDNEQFF
>TRBJ1-2|NA|TRBV13|NA
TGTGCCAGCAGCCCCCGGGGGTGGTGGTATGGCTACACCTTC
CASSPRGWWYGYTF
>TRBJ2-7|NA|TRBV27|NA
TGTGCCAGCAGCCGATATACAGGCCGCTCCTACGAGCAGTACTTC
CASSRYTGRSYEQYF
>TRBJ2-7|NA|TRBV11-2|NA
TGTGCCAGCAGCTTGAATACTAGCCCCTACGAGCAGTACTTC
CASSLNTSPYEQYF